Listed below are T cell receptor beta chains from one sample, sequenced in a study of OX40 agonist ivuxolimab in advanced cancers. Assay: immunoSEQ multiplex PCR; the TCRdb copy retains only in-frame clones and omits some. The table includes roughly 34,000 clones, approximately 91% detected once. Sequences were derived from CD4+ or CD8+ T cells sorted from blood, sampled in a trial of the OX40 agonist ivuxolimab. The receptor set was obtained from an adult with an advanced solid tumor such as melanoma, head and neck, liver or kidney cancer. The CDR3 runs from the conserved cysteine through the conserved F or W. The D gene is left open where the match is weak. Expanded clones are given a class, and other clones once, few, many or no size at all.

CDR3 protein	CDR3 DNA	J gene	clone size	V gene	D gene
CASRGMATGANVLTF	TGTGCCAGCAGGGGAATGGCAACCGGGGCCAACGTCCTGACTTTC	TRBJ2-6	NA	TRBV5-4	NA
CASSVNMNTEAFF	TGTGCCAGCAGTGTCAACATGAACACTGAAGCTTTCTTT	TRBJ1-1	few	TRBV6-4	NA
CASSPTGGSGETQYF	TGCGCCAGCAGCCCCACAGGGGGCTCGGGGGAGACCCAGTACTTC	TRBJ2-5	NA	TRBV4-1	TRBD1
CASSEAGTGEYEQYF	TGTGCCAGCAGTGAAGCCGGGACAGGGGAATACGAGCAGTACTTC	TRBJ2-7	NA	TRBV6-1	TRBD1
CASSLGGFGNTIYF	TGTGCCAGCAGTTTAGGGGGCTTTGGAAACACCATATATTTT	TRBJ1-3	NA	TRBV6-6	TRBD1
CAWSGRHQPQHF	TGTGCCTGGAGTGGTAGGCACCAGCCCCAGCATTTT	TRBJ1-5	NA	TRBV30	NA
CASSPVDRAYSGELFF	TGTGCCAGCAGCCCTGTCGACAGGGCCTACTCCGGGGAGCTGTTTTTT	TRBJ2-2	once	TRBV4-2	TRBD1
CASSSRTDNSPLHF	TGTGCCAGCAGCTCCAGGACAGATAATTCACCCCTCCACTTT	TRBJ1-6	NA	TRBV9	NA
CASSGLTSGRDEQYF	TGTGCCAGCAGCGGCTTGACTAGCGGGAGAGACGAGCAGTACTTC	TRBJ2-7	NA	TRBV7-2	TRBD2
CAISPGQGNYGYTF	TGTGCCATCAGCCCCGGACAGGGGAACTATGGCTACACCTTC	TRBJ1-2	NA	TRBV10-3	TRBD1
CASSIHGAQETQYF	TGTGCCAGTAGTATCCACGGGGCACAAGAGACCCAGTACTTC	TRBJ2-5	NA	TRBV19	NA
CASSYNSPLHF	TGTGCCAGCTCATATAATTCACCCCTCCACTTT	TRBJ1-6	NA	TRBV6-1	NA
CASTLGTAREETQYF	TGTGCCAGTACCCTCGGGACAGCCCGGGAAGAGACCCAGTACTTC	TRBJ2-5	NA	TRBV19	TRBD1
CASSFPGTSGTGTQYF	TGCGCCAGCAGCTTCCCCGGGACTAGCGGAACTGGGACCCAGTACTTC	TRBJ2-5	NA	TRBV5-1	TRBD2
CASSAYRDNPSYEQYF	TGTGCCAGCAGTGCCTACCGGGACAACCCCTCCTACGAGCAGTACTTC	TRBJ2-7	NA	TRBV27	NA
CAWSWAGTEAFF	TGTGCCTGGAGTTGGGCAGGCACTGAAGCTTTCTTT	TRBJ1-1	NA	TRBV30	NA
CASSRRDRGRSNQPQHF	TGTGCCAGTAGTCGCCGGGACAGGGGGAGAAGCAATCAGCCCCAGCATTTT	TRBJ1-5	NA	TRBV19	TRBD1
CASSQEFDDNQPQHF	TGCGCCAGCAGCCAAGAGTTTGATGACAATCAGCCCCAGCATTTT	TRBJ1-5	NA	TRBV4-1	NA
CASSSPGTLNTEAFF	TGTGCCAGCAGCTCCCCGGGGACACTGAACACTGAAGCTTTCTTT	TRBJ1-1	NA	TRBV7-2	NA
CASIPRSGANVLTF	TGTGCCAGCATCCCCCGCTCTGGGGCCAACGTCCTGACTTTC	TRBJ2-6	NA	TRBV13	NA
CASSDTTGGGGQPQHF	TGTGCCAGCAGTGATACGACAGGGGGAGGGGGTCAGCCCCAGCATTTT	TRBJ1-5	NA	TRBV6-1	TRBD1
CASSLNQGAETQYF	TGTGCCAGCAGCCTAAACCAGGGGGCCGAGACCCAGTACTTC	TRBJ2-5	NA	TRBV7-6	TRBD1
CASRGTSRGNEQFF	TGTGCCAGCCGTGGGACTAGCCGGGGCAATGAGCAGTTCTTC	TRBJ2-1	NA	TRBV27	TRBD2
CASRVSQGAYNEQFF	TGTGCCAGCAGAGTATCACAGGGAGCCTACAATGAGCAGTTCTTC	TRBJ2-1	NA	TRBV28	NA
CAYTSSTALYYGGYTF	TGTGCCTACACCAGTTCCACAGCTCTGTACTATGGGGGCTACACCTTC	TRBJ1-2	NA	TRBV30	NA
CASSEMWGSSSGNTIYF	TGTGCCAGCAGTGAAATGTGGGGCAGTAGCTCTGGAAACACCATATATTTT	TRBJ1-3	NA	TRBV6-1	NA
CAWGLAGGYNEQFF	TGTGCCTGGGGACTAGCGGGAGGCTACAATGAGCAGTTCTTC	TRBJ2-1	NA	TRBV30	TRBD2
CASSHARSGELFF	TGCGCCAGCAGCCACGCGAGATCCGGGGAGCTGTTTTTT	TRBJ2-2	NA	TRBV4-1	NA
CASSLLDTFVGELFF	TGCGCCAGCAGCCTACTAGACACGTTCGTCGGGGAGCTGTTTTTT	TRBJ2-2	once	TRBV5-1	NA